The 12 T cell receptor beta chains presented below share a single source sample, sequenced in a study of T cells in tuberculosis. Profiled with immunoSEQ multiplex PCR; TCRdb holds only in-frame clones, not every one. The sample carries under 50,000 clones, 94% recorded once. Described time point: new active TB diagnosis, blood taken before or within 7 days of starting treatment. Material: PBMCs, obtained at tuberculosis diagnosis. Receptors were obtained from an adult with tuberculosis.

The CDR3 region is CAMASRANYGYTF. As DNA, the CDR3 is TGTGCCATGGCCTCGAGAGCGAACTATGGCTACACCTTC. The rearrangement links TRBV10-3 to TRBJ1-2; D is unclear. The CDR3 covers 13 residues. From germline, CDR1 is ENHRY and CDR2 SYGVKD. V dropped 9 bases and J dropped 2 bases, with 13 bases sitting between them.

This sequence joins TRBV7-3 and TRBJ1-2; D not certain. The V end was cut by 6 bases, the J end by 2 bases, with 10 bases between. The CDR3 is 13 amino acids. Germline V gives CDR1 SGHTA, CDR2 FQGTGA. As DNA, the CDR3 is TGTGCCAGCAGTTCAGGTGTGAACTATGGCTACACCTTC. This codes for CASSSGVNYGYTF.

The chain carries TRBV27 and TRBJ1-2; perhaps TRBD1 as D (5 bases). The CDR3 has 13 amino acids. Trimming took 8 bases from V and 4 from J, leaving 14 bases between them. The germline V gene encodes CDR1 MNHEY and CDR2 SMNVEV (reference sequence). As DNA, the CDR3 is TGTGCCAGCTCGTGGGGGGTAGGCTATGGCTACACCTTC. Translation gives CASSWGVGYGYTF.

The rearrangement links TRBV10-3 to TRBJ1-6; D gene unclear. In germline, CDR1 is ENHRY, CDR2 SYGVKD. Trimming removed 6 bases at V and 8 bases at J, with 23 bases between. This CDR3 has 17 amino acids. CDR3 protein: CAISPRSGQQNDSPLHF. The CDR3 DNA is TGTGCCATCAGCCCCAGGTCCGGCCAGCAAAACGATTCACCCCTCCACTTT.

The gene calls are TRBV18 and TRBJ1-2; 7 bases map to TRBD1. CDR3 length: 14 amino acids. Losses at the gene ends were 3 bases for V and 8 bases for J; bases not matched to a gene: 9. The germline CDR1 and CDR2 sequences are KGHSH and LQKENI. The CDR3 loop reads CASSPPTGTQGYTF. The CDR3 nucleotides read TGTGCCAGCTCACCCCCGACAGGGACGCAAGGCTACACCTTC.

The chain links TRBV10-3 to TRBJ2-3, with 9 bases fitting TRBD1. This CDR3 contains 14 residues. Germline CDR1 and CDR2: ENHRY and SYGVKD. Trimming took 4 bases from V and 6 from J; bases not matched to a gene: 5. The CDR3 sequence is CAISAGQGADTQYF. The CDR3 bases are TGTGCCATCAGTGCGGGACAGGGTGCTGATACGCAGTATTTT.

This rearrangement joins TRBV2 to TRBJ2-7; tentatively, D is TRBD2 (6 bases). CDR1 is SNHLY and CDR2 is FYNNEI in the germline V gene. V lost 4 bases and J lost 6, with 13 bases in between. The CDR3 contains 13 residues. In DNA, the CDR3 is TGTGCCAGCAGTGTCTTGGGGGGTCGCGAGCAGTACTTC. It is translated as CASSVLGGREQYF.

The CDR3 DNA sequence: TGCGCCAGCAGCCAATGGACCTCGGGGGGGCATCAGCCCCAGCATTTT. Its protein is CASSQWTSGGHQPQHF. The J gene is TRBJ1-5, the V gene TRBV4-3, with D maybe TRBD1 (6 bases). This CDR3 region has 16 residues. The V and J ends lost 2 bases and 5 bases respectively, with 16 bases between them. CDR1 is LGHNA, CDR2 YSLEER, per germline.

The genes are TRBV14 and TRBJ1-1; possibly TRBD1 for D (5 bases). V shed 3 bases and J shed 9 bases, with 14 bases lying between them. The CDR3 totals 13 residues. Germline V gene data show CDR1 as SGHDN and CDR2 as FVKESK. For the CDR3, the DNA is TGTGCCAGCAGCCAGTGGGCCGGGGGTCAAGCTTTCTTT. Encoded protein: CASSQWAGGQAFF.

The chain employs TRBV19 and TRBJ2-3, with 8 bases fitting TRBD1. CDR1 and CDR2 from the germline V gene are LNHDA and SQIVND (reference sequence). This CDR3 contains 15 residues. The ends lost 5 bases at V and 4 bases at J; junction bases unmatched: 8. For the CDR3, the DNA is TGTGCCAGTAGTGTCAGACAGGGGAAGGCAGATACGCAGTATTTT. Encoded protein: CASSVRQGKADTQYF.

This chain links TRBV7-2 with TRBJ1-2, with D uncertain. Trimming took off 4 bases at V and 1 base at J, with 10 bases between the two ends. This CDR3 spans 14 amino acids. Germline-derived CDR1 and CDR2 are SGHTA and FQGNSA. CDR3 sequence: CASSYLGLNYGYTF. The CDR3 DNA follows: TGTGCCAGCAGCTACCTAGGACTTAACTATGGCTACACCTTC.

This chain connects TRBV5-1 to TRBJ1-2; D is possibly TRBD1 (6 bases). Germline assignment: CDR1 SGHRS and CDR2 YFSETQ. V lost 4 bases to trimming and J lost 8 bases, with 21 bases between them. The CDR3 spans 15 residues. The CDR3 loop reads CASSGQGSGVRGYTF. CDR3 coding DNA: TGCGCCAGCAGCGGGCAGGGGAGCGGGGTCCGGGGCTACACCTTC.